This T cell receptor beta chain is drawn from a study of blood T cell repertoires in COVID-19. As for the study in general: The United States, Italy and Spain were the sources of the acute and convalescent COVID-19 samples. In each case, the material was cDNA or gDNA derived from T cells, B-cell-depleted T cells, or PBMCs.

This CDR3 region has 16 residues. V gave up 2 bases and J gave up 8 bases; unmatched junction bases: 11. Germline V CDR1 and CDR2: SGHTA, FQGNSA. Authors' analysis steps: Amplification of reference gene primers provided the estimated nucleated cell counts. Sequencing was performed with immunoSEQ multiplex PCR; in TCRdb, only in-frame clones are kept and a portion is missing. The V and J calls and clone size are taken from that table; D and trimming were inferred from the DNA. The sample has around 80,000 clones, approximately 86% seen once. Sequenced input: peripheral blood. This sequence was found in a man older than 75 with active or convalescent COVID-19. The chain carries TRBV7-2 and TRBJ2-1; 8 bases map to TRBD1. The CDR3 region has the DNA TGTGCCAGCAGCTTATACCCACAGGGGGTTGGGCATGAGCAGTTCTTC. Amino acids: CASSLYPQGVGHEQFF.